This T cell receptor beta chain was retrieved from a study of T cell changes during pregnancy in multiple sclerosis. CDR1 is SGDLS and CDR2 is YYNGEE in the germline V gene. This CDR3 contains 16 residues. The J segment lost 4 bases and the V segment lost 4 bases, leaving 10 bases of the junction unmatched. The table came from immunoSEQ multiplex PCR; TCRdb's copy has only in-frame clones and leaves some out. The sample has tens of thousands of clones, over 80% seen once. The TCR originated in a female donor in good health, enrolled as a control in a pregnancy study. Source: peripheral blood, taken in the first trimester of pregnancy. J is TRBJ2-1 and V is TRBV9; TRBD2 aligns across 8 bases. The CDR3 is CASSPLRAGVYNEQFF. The CDR3 DNA sequence: TGTGCCAGCAGCCCCCTCAGAGCGGGGGTATACAATGAGCAGTTCTTC.